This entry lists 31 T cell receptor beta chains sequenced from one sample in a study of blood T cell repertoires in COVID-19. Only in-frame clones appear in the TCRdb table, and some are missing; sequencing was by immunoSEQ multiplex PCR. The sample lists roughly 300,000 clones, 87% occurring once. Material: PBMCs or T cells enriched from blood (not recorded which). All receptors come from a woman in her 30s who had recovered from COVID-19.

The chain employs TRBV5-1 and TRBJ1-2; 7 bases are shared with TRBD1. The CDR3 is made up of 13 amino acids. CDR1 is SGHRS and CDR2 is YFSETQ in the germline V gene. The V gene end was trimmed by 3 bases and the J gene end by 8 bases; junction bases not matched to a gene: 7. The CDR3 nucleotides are TGCGCCAGCAGCTCGAACTTAGGGGGCGGCTACACCTTC. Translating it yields CASSSNLGGGYTF.

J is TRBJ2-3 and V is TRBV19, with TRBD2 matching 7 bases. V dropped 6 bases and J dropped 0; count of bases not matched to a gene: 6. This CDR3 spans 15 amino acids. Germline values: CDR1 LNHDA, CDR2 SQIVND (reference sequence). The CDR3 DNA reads TGTGCCAGTAGGGTGCGGGGGAGTAGCACAGATACGCAGTATTTT. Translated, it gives CASRVRGSSTDTQYF.

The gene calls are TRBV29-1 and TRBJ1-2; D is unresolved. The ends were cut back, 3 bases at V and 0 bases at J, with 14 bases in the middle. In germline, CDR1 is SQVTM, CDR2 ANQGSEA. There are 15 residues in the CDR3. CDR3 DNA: TGCAGCGTTGAGACCGAAGACACTGCTAACTATGGCTACACCTTC. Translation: CSVETEDTANYGYTF.

CDR3 loop: CSVAHSSTDTQYF. CDR3 coding DNA: TGCAGCGTTGCCCACAGTAGCACAGATACGCAGTATTTT. This chain links TRBV29-1 with TRBJ2-3; D is ambiguous. The CDR3 runs 13 residues. Germline values: CDR1 SQVTM, CDR2 ANQGSEA. V lost 4 bases to trimming and J lost 0 bases, with 8 bases between them.

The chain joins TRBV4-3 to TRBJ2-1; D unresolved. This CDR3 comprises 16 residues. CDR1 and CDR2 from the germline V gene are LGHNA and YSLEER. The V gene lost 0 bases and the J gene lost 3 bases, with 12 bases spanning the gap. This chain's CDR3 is CASSQEGWQVYNEQFF. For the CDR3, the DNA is TGCGCCAGCAGCCAAGAAGGTTGGCAGGTCTACAATGAGCAGTTCTTC.

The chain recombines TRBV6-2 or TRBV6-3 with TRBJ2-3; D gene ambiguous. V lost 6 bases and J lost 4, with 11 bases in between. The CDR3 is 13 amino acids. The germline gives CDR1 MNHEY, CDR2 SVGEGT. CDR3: CASSPSRADTQYF. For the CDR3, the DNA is TGTGCCAGCAGCCCTAGTCGGGCAGATACGCAGTATTTT.

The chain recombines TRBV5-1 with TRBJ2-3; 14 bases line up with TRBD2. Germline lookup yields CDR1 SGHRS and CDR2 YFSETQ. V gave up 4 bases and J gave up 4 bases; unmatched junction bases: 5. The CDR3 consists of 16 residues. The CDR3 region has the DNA TGCGCCAGCAGCAGCGGGACTAGCGGGGGCGCAGATACGCAGTATTTT. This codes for CASSSGTSGGADTQYF.

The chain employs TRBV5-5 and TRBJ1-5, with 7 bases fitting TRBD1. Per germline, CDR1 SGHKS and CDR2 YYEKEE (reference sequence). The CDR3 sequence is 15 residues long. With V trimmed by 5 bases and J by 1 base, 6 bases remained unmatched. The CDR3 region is CASRPTQGSNQPQHF. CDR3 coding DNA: TGTGCCAGCAGGCCAACACAGGGGAGCAATCAGCCCCAGCATTTT.

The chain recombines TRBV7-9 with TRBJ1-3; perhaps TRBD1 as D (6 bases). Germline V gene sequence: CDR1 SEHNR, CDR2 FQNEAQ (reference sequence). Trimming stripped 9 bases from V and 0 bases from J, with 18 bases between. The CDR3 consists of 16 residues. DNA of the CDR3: TGTGCCAGTGGGGGCGAGACAGTCTCCTCTGGAAACACCATATATTTT. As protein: CASGGETVSSGNTIYF.

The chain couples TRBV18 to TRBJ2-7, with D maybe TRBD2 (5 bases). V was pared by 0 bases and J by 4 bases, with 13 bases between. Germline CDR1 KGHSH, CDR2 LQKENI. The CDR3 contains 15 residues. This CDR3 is CASSPPSGNQYEQYF. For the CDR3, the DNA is TGTGCCAGCTCACCACCGTCCGGGAATCAATACGAGCAGTACTTC. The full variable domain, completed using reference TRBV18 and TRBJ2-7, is NAGVMQNPRHLVRRRGQEARLRCSPMKGHSHVYWYRQLPEEGLKFMVYLQKENIIDESGMPKERFSAEFPKEGPSILRIQQVVRGDSAAYFCASSPPSGNQYEQYFGPGTRLTVT.

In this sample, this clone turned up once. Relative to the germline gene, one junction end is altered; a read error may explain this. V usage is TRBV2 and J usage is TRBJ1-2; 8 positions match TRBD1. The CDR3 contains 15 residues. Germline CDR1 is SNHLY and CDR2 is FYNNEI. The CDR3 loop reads CATLRVADREDLSHF. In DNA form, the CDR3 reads TGTGCCACCCTCAGGGTAGCGGACAGGGAGGACTTATCCCACTTC. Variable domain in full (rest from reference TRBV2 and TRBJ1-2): EPEVTQTPSHQVTQMGQEVILRCVPISNHLYFYWYRQILGQKVEFLVSFYNNEISEKSEIFDDQFSVERPDGSNFTLKIRSTKLEDSAMYFCATLRVADREDLSHFGSGTRLTVV.

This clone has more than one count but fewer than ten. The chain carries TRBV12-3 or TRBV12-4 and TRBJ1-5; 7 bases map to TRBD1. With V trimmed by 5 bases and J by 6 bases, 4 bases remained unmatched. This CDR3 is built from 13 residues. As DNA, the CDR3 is TGTGCCAGCAGTCAAGGGACAGTTCAGCCCCAGCATTTT. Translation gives CASSQGTVQPQHF.

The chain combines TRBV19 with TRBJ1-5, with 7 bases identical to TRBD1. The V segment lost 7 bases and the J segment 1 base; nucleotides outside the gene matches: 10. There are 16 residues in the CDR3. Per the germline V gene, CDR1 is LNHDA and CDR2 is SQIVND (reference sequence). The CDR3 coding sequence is TGTGCCAGTAAGGGCCGACAGGGTAGGAGCAATCAGCCCCAGCATTTT. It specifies CASKGRQGRSNQPQHF.

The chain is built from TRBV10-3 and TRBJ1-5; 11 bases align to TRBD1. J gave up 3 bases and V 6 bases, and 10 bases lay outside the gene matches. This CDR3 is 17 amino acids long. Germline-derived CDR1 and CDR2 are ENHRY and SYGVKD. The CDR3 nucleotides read TGTGCCATCAGCAGAGCGGAGGGACAGGGGGACAATCAGCCCCAGCATTTT. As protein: CAISRAEGQGDNQPQHF.

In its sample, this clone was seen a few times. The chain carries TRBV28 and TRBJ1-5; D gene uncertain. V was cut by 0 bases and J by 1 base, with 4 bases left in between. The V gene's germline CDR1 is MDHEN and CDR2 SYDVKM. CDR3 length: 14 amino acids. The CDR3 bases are TGTGCCAGCAGTTTATGGCAGAGCAATCAGCCCCAGCATTTT. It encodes CASSLWQSNQPQHF.

CDR3 residues: CASSQVEGQGGGQPQHF. The CDR3 DNA follows: TGTGCCAGCAGCCAAGTAGAGGGACAGGGTGGGGGTCAGCCCCAGCATTTT. The rearrangement uses TRBV4-2 and TRBJ1-5, with 9 bases matching TRBD1. Trimming took 1 base from V and 6 from J; bases not matched to a gene: 10. CDR3 length: 17 amino acids. Germline assignment: CDR1 LGHNA and CDR2 YNFKEQ.

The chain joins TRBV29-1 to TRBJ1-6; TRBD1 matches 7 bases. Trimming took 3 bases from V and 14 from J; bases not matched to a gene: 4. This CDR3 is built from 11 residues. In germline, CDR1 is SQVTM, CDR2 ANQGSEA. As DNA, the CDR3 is TGCAGCGTTGATCGACAGGGTACCCTCCACTTT. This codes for CSVDRQGTLHF.

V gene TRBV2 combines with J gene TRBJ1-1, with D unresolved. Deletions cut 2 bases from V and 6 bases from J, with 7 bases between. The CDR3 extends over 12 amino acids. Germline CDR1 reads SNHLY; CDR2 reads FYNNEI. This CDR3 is CASSERGSEAFF. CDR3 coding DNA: TGTGCCAGCAGTGAAAGAGGGTCTGAAGCTTTCTTT.

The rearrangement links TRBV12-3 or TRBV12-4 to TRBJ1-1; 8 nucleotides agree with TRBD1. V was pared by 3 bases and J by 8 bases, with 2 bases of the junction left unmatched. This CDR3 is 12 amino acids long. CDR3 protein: CASSFGTGEAFF. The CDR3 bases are TGTGCCAGCAGTTTTGGGACAGGCGAAGCTTTCTTT.

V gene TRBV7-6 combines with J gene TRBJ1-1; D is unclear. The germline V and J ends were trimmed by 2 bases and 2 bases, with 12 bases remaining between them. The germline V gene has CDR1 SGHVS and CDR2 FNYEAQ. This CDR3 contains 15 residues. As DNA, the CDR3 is TGTGCCAGCAGCTTACTGGTAGGACTTAACACTGAAGCTTTCTTT. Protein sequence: CASSLLVGLNTEAFF.

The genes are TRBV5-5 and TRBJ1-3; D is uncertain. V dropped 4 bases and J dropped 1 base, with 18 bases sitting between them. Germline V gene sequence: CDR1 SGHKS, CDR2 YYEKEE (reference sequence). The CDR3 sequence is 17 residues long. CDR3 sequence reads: CASSPWSSGTSGNTIYF. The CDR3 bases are TGTGCCAGCAGCCCCTGGAGTTCGGGAACATCTGGAAACACCATATATTTT.

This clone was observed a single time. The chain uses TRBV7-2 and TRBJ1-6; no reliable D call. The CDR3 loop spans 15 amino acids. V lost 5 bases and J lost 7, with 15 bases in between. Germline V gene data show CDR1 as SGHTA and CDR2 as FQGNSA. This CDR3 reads CASSRRGTWNSPLHF. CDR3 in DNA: TGTGCCAGCAGCCGTCGGGGTACTTGGAATTCACCCCTCCACTTT.

The DNA for the CDR3 is TGTGCCAGCAGCTTAGGGGCGACAGGGCCCTACGAGCAGTACTTC. It encodes CASSLGATGPYEQYF. The chain has TRBV11-2 and TRBJ2-7; TRBD1 matches at 7 bases. V trimming: 1 base; J trimming: 2 bases; junction bases outside the gene matches: 5. The V gene's germline CDR1 is SGHAT and CDR2 FQNNGV. The CDR3 is made up of 15 amino acids.

The chain's CDR3 is CASSPGTGPSNTGELFF. The CDR3 coding sequence is TGTGCCAGCTCGCCCGGGACAGGGCCGTCGAACACCGGGGAGCTGTTTTTT. The chain combines TRBV18 with TRBJ2-2, with 9 positions matching TRBD1. Per the germline V gene, CDR1 is KGHSH and CDR2 is LQKENI. V was clipped by 6 bases and J by 0 bases; unmatched bases: 8. The CDR3 runs 17 residues.

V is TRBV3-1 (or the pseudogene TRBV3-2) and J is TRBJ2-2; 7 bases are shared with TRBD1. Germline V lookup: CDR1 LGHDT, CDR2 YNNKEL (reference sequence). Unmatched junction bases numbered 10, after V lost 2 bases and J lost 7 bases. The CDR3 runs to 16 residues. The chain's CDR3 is CASSQRGSRGNGELFF. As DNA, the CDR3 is TGTGCCAGCAGCCAAAGAGGGAGCAGGGGGAACGGGGAGCTGTTTTTT.

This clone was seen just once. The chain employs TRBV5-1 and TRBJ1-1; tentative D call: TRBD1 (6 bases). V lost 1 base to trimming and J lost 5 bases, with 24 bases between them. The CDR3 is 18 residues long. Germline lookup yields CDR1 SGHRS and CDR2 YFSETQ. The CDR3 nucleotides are TGCGCCAGCAGCTTGACCACCAGGAGGGGGGGCCAAGGGACTGAAGCTTTCTTT. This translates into CASSLTTRRGGQGTEAFF.

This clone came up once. This chain's CDR3 is CASSLAIRSGELFF. CDR3 sequence (DNA): TGTGCCAGCAGCTTAGCGATTCGGAGCGGGGAGCTGTTTTTT. The chain employs TRBV7-2 and TRBJ2-2; D ambiguous. This CDR3 has 14 residues. Trimming took off 0 bases at V and 7 bases at J, with 9 bases between the two ends. The germline V gene encodes CDR1 SGHTA and CDR2 FQGNSA.

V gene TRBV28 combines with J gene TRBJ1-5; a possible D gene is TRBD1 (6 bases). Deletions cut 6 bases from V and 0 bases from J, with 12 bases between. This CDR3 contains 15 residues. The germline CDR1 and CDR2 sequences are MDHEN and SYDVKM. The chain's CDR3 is CASSNPGDSNQPQHF. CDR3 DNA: TGTGCCAGCAGCAACCCAGGGGATAGCAATCAGCCCCAGCATTTT.

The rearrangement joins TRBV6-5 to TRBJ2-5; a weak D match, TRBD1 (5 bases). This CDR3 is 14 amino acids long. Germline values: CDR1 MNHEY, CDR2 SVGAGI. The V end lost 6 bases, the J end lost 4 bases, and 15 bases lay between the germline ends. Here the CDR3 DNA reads TGTGCCAGCAGCCCCCGCAGGGATGGAGAGACCCAGTACTTC. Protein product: CASSPRRDGETQYF.

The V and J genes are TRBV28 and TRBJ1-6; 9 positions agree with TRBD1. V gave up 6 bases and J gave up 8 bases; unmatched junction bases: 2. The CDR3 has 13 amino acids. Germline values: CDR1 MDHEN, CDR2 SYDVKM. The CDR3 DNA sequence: TGTGCCAGCAGCACAGGGGGCGATTCACCCCTCCACTTT. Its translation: CASSTGGDSPLHF.

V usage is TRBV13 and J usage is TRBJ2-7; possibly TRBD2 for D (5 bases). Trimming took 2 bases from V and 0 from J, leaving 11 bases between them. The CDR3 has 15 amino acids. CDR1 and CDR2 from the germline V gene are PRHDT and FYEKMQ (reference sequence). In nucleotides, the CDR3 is TGTGCCAGCAGCTTATGGGGAGAAGGCTCCTACGAGCAGTACTTC. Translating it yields CASSLWGEGSYEQYF.